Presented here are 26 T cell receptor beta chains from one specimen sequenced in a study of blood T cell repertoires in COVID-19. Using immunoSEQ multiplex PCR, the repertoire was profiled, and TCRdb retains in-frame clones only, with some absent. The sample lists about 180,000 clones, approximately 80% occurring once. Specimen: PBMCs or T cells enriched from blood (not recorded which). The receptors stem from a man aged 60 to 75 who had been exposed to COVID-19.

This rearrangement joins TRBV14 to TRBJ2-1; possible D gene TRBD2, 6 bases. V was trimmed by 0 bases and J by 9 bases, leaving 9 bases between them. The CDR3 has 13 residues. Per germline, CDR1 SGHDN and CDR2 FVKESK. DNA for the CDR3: TGTGCCAGCAGCCAAGATTTAGCGGCTGAGCAGTTCTTC. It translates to CASSQDLAAEQFF.

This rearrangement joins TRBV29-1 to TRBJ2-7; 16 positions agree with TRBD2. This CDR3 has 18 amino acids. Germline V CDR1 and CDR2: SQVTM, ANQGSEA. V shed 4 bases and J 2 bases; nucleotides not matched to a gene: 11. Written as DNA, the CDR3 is TGCAGCGTTGGTGGGGCCCCGGGACTAGCGGGAGGGCCCTACGAGCAGTACTTC. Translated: CSVGGAPGLAGGPYEQYF.

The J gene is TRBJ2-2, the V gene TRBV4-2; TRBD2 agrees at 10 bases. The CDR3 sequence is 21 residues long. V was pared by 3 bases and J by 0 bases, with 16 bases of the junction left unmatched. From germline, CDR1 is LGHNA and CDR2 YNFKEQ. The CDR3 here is CASSHPLRGSGRAANTGELFF. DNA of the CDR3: TGTGCCAGCAGCCATCCTTTGAGGGGGAGCGGGAGGGCCGCGAACACCGGGGAGCTGTTTTTT.

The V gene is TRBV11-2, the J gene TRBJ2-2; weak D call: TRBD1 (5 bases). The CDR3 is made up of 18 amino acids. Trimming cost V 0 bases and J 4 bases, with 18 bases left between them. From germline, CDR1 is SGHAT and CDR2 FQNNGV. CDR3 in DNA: TGTGCCAGCAGCTTAGAAGTAGTGGGGCAGGGTCGCACCGGGGAGCTGTTTTTT. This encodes CASSLEVVGQGRTGELFF.

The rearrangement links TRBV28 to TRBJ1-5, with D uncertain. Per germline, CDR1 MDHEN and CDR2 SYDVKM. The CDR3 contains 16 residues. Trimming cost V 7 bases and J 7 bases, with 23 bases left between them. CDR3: CASTQMQWSSGQPQHF. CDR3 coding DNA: TGTGCCAGCACCCAAATGCAGTGGTCCAGCGGGCAGCCCCAGCATTTT. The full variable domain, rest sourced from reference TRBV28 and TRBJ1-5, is DVKVTQSSRYLVKRTGEKVFLECVQDMDHENMFWYRQDPGLGLRLIYFSYDVKMKEKGDIPEGYSVSREKKERFSLILESASTNQTSMYLCASTQMQWSSGQPQHFGDGTRLSIL.

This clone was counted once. CDR3 in amino acids: CASSPTGTSGSNEQFF. CDR3 DNA sequence: TGTGCCAGCAGCCCCACCGGGACTAGCGGGAGTAATGAGCAGTTCTTC. This chain links TRBV7-2 with TRBJ2-1, with TRBD2 matching 14 bases. Germline V gene lookup returns CDR1 SGHTA and CDR2 FQGNSA. The CDR3 covers 16 residues. The V gene end was trimmed by 5 bases and the J gene end by 7 bases; junction bases not matched to a gene: 7.

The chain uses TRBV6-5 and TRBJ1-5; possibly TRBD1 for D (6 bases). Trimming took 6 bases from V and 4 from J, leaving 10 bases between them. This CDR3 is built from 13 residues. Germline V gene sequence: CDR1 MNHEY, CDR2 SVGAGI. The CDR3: CASRRTENQPQHF. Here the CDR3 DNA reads TGTGCCAGCAGGAGGACAGAGAATCAGCCCCAGCATTTT.

Written as DNA, the CDR3 is TGTGCCAGCAGCCAAGACTGGACTAGCGGGAGTAATGAGCAGTTCTTC. This sequence encodes CASSQDWTSGSNEQFF. This chain links TRBV3-1 (or the pseudogene TRBV3-2) with TRBJ2-1; 13 bases are shared with TRBD2. The CDR3 is 16 amino acids. V lost 0 bases, J lost 7 bases, and 3 bases stayed unmatched. CDR1 is LGHDT, CDR2 YNNKEL, per germline (reference sequence).

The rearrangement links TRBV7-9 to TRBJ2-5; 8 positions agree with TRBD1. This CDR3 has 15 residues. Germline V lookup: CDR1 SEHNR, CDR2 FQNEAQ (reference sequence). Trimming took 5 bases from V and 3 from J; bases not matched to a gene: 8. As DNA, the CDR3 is TGTGCCAGCAGCCTAAGACAGGGGAGAGAAGAGACCCAGTACTTC. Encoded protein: CASSLRQGREETQYF.

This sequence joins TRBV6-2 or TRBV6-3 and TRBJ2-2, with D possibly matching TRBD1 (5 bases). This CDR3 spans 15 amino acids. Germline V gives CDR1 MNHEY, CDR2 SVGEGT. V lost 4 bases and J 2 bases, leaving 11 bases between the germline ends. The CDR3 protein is CASSFLDKNTGELFF. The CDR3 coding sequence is TGTGCCAGCAGTTTCCTGGACAAAAACACCGGGGAGCTGTTTTTT.

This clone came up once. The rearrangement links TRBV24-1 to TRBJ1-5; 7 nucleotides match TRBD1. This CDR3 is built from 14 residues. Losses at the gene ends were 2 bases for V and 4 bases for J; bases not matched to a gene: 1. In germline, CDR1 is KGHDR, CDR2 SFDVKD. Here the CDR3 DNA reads TGTGCCACCAGTGATTGGGACAGTAATCAGCCCCAGCATTTT. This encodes CATSDWDSNQPQHF.

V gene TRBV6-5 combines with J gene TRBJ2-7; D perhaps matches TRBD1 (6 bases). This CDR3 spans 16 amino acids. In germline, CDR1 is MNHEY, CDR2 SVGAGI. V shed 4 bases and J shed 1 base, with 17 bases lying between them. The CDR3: CASSSLRQVRSYEQYF. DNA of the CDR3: TGTGCCAGCAGTTCCTTACGACAGGTGAGATCCTACGAGCAGTACTTC.

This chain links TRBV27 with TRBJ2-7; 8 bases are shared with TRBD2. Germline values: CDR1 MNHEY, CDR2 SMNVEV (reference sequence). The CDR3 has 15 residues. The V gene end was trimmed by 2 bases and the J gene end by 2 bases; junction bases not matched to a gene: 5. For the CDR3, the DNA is TGTGCCAGCAGTTTAGAAACTAGCGGCACCTACGAGCAGTACTTC. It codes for CASSLETSGTYEQYF.

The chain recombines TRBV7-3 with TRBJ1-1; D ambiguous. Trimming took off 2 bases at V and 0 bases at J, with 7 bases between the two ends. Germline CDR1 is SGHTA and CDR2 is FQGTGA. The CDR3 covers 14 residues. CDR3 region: CASSLSLVNTEAFF. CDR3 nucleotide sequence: TGTGCCAGCAGCTTATCATTAGTGAACACTGAAGCTTTCTTT.

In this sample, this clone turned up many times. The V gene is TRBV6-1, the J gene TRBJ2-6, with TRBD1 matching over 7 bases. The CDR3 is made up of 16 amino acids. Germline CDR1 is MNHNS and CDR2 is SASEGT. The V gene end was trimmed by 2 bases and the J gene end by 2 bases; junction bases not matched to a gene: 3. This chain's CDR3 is CASSEKTGTGANVLTF. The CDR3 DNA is TGTGCCAGCAGTGAAAAGACAGGGACTGGGGCCAACGTCCTGACTTTC.

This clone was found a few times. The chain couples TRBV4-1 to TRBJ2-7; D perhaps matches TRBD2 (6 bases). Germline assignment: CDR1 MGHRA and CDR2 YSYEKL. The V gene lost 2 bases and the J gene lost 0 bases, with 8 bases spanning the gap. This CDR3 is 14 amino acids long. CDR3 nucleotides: TGCGCCAGCAGCCAACGGGAGAGCTCCTACGAGCAGTACTTC. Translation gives CASSQRESSYEQYF.

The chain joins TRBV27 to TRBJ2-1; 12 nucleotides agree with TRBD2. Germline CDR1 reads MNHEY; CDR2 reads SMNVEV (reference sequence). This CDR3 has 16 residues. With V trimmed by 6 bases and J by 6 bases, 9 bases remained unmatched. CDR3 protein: CASRGLAGGPSNEQFF. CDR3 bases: TGTGCCAGCAGGGGGCTAGCGGGAGGGCCCAGCAATGAGCAGTTCTTC.

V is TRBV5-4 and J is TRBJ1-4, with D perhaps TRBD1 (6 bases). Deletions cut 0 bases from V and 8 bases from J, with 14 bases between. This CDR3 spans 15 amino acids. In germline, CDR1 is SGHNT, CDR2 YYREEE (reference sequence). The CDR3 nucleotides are TGTGCCAGCAGCTTGGCGGGGGGCCCTAGAGAAAAACTGTTTTTT. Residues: CASSLAGGPREKLFF. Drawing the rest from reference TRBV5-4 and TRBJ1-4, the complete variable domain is ETGVTQSPTHLIKTRGQQVTLRCSSQSGHNTVSWYQQALGQGPQFIFQYYREEENGRGNFPPRFSGLQFPNYSSELNVNALELDDSALYLCASSLAGGPREKLFFGSGTQLSVL.

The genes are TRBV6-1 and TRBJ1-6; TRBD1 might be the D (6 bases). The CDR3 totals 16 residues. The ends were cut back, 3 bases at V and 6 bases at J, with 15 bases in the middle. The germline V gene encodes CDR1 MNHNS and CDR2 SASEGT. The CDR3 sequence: CASSDLGGAGNSPLHF. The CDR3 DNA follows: TGTGCCAGCAGTGACCTGGGGGGGGCTGGTAATTCACCCCTCCACTTT.

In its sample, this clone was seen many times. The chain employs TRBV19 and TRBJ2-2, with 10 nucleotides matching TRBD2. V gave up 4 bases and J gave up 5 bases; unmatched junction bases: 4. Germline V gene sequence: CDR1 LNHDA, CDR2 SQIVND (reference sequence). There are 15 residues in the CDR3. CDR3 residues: CASSTSGRWTGELFF. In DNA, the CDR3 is TGTGCCAGTAGTACTAGCGGGAGATGGACCGGGGAGCTGTTTTTT.

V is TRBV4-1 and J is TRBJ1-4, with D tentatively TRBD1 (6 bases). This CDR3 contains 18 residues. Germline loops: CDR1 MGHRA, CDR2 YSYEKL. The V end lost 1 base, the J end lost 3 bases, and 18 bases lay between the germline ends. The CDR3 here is CASSQGLGGRGANEKLFF. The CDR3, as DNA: TGCGCCAGCAGCCAAGGTCTGGGGGGGCGCGGGGCTAATGAAAAACTGTTTTTT.

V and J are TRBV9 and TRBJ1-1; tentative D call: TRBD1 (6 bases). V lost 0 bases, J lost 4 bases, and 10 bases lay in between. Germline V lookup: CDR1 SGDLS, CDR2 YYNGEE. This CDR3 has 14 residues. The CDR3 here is CASSVVYRATEAFF. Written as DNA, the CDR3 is TGTGCCAGCAGCGTAGTATACAGGGCCACTGAAGCTTTCTTT.

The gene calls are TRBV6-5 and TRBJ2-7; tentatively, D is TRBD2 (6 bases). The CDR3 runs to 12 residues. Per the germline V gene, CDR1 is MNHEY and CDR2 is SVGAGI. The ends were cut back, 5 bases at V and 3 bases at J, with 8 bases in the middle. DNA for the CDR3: TGTGCCAGCAGTCCGGAGGGCTACGAGCAGTACTTC. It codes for CASSPEGYEQYF.

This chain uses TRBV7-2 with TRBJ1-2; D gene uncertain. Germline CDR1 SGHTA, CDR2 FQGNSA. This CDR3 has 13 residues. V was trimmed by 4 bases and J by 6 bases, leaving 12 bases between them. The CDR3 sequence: CASSSRSKNGYTF. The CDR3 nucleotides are TGTGCCAGCAGCTCCCGGTCCAAAAATGGCTACACCTTC. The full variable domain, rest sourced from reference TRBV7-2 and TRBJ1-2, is GAGVSQSPSNKVTEKGKDVELRCDPISGHTALYWYRQSLGQGLEFLIYFQGNSAPDKSGLPSDRFSAERTGGSVSTLTIQRTQQEDSAVYLCASSSRSKNGYTFGSGTRLTVV.

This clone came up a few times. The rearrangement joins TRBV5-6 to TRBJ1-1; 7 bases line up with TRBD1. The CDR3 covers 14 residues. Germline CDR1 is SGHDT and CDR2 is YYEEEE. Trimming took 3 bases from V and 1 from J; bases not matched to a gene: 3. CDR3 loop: CASSSGGANTEAFF. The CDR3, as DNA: TGTGCCAGCAGCTCAGGGGGAGCGAACACTGAAGCTTTCTTT.

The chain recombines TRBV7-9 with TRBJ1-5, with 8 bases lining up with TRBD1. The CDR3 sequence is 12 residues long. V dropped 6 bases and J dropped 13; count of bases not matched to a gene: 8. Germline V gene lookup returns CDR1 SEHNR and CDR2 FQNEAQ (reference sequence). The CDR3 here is CASSLGGTGQHF. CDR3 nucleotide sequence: TGTGCCAGCAGTCTCGGAGGGACAGGTCAGCATTTT.